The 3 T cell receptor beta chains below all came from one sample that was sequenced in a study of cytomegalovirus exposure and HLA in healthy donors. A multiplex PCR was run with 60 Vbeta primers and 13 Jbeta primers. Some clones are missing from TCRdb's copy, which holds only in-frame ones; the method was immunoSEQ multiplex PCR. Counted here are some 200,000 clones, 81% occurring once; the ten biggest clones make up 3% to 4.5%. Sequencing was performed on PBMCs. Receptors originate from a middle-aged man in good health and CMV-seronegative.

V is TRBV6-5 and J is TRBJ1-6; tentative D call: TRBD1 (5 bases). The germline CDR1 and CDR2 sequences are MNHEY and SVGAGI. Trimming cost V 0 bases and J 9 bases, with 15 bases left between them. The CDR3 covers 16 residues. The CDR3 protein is CASSYSPQGSSSPLHF. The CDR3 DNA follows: TGTGCCAGCAGTTACTCCCCCCAGGGAAGTAGTTCACCCCTCCACTTT.

This CDR3 is CASSSGQAEAFF. As DNA, the CDR3 is TGTGCCAGCAGCTCTGGACAGGCTGAAGCTTTCTTT. The chain couples TRBV13 to TRBJ1-1, with TRBD1 matching over 7 bases. This CDR3 region has 12 residues. V trimming: 4 bases; J trimming: 6 bases; junction bases outside the gene matches: 2. Germline V CDR1 and CDR2: PRHDT, FYEKMQ (reference sequence).

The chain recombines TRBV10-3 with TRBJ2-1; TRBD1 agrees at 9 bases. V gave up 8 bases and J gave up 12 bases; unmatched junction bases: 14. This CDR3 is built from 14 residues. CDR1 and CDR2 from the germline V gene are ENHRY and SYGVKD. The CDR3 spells CAIDRAGQGRGQFF. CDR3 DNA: TGTGCCATCGACCGAGCGGGACAGGGCCGAGGGCAGTTCTTC.